These 5 T cell receptor delta chains were all obtained from the same sample, sequenced in a study of fetal and pediatric gammadelta thymocytes. TCRdb reanalyzed the reads using CATT. The sample has over 300 delta-chain clones; roughly 11% are singletons. Sample: non-Vgamma9Vdelta2 gamma-delta T cells from the thymus. Documented subset: CD3+gammadeltaTCR+ thymocytes not co-expressing Vgamma9 and Vdelta2. The source of these receptors is a child who underwent cardiac surgery and was recorded as healthy.

This clone was observed a handful of times. The called J gene is TRDJ1, whereas the V gene has no call. The CDR3 is made up of 14 amino acids. The CDR3 is CASLPVLHTDKLIF. The DNA for the CDR3 is TGTGCCTCCCTCCCCGTACTGCACACCGATAAACTCATCTTT.

In this sample, this clone turned up a few times. A far more abundant clone sits one base away, making this likely a read error. Different DNA sequences within this sample yield the same CDR3. The rearrangement joins TRDV1 to TRDJ2, with 7 bases matching TRDD3. Germline V CDR1 and CDR2: TSWWSYY, QGS. This CDR3 has 16 amino acids. For the CDR3, the DNA is TGTGCCCTTGGGCTCGAAGGGGGGGATGAGGGAGCACAACTCTTCTTT. This translates into CALGLEGGDEGAQLFF.

In the case of this clone: TCRdb attributes to this sequence the protein of a much larger clone, which differs from the DNA translation at residue 12; a read error is likely, and the protein displayed is translated from the DNA. This rearrangement joins TRDV1 to TRDJ1; D might be TRDD2 or TRDD3, each matching 7 bases. The length of the CDR3 is 19 residues. The germline CDR1 and CDR2 sequences are TSWWSYY and QGS. The V gene lost 0 bases and the J gene lost 1 base, with 21 bases spanning the gap. DNA for the CDR3: TGTGCTCTTGGGGAACTAGTCTTTCCTACTGGGGAAATCACCGATAAACTCATCTTT. Protein product: CALGELVFPTGEITDKLIF.

This clone qualifies as hyperexpanded (1% or more). The chain couples TRDV1 to TRDJ1; D unclear. V dropped 0 bases and J dropped 5 bases, with 7 bases sitting between them. The CDR3 extends over 13 amino acids. Germline V CDR1 and CDR2: TSWWSYY, QGS. The CDR3 here is CALGELALDKLIF. In nucleotides, the CDR3 is TGTGCTCTTGGGGAACTAGCGTTGGATAAACTCATCTTT.

On this clone itself: TCRdb attributes to this sequence the protein of a much larger clone, which differs from the DNA translation at residue 11; a read error is likely, and the protein displayed is translated from the DNA. The V and J genes are TRDV1 and TRDJ1, with 9 positions matching TRDD3. CDR3 length: 18 amino acids. The V and J ends lost 4 bases and 2 bases, in that order; junction bases with no gene match: 14. Germline CDR1 is TSWWSYY and CDR2 is QGS. CDR3 coding DNA: TGTGCTCTTGGGGGGCTTTTTAGCTGGGGGATGAGAACCGATAAACTCATCTTT. This sequence encodes CALGGLFSWGMRTDKLIF.